This T cell receptor (beta chain) comes out of a study of blood T cell repertoires in COVID-19 (dated by TCRdb to 2018 to 2021). About the full investigation: The collaborator samples originated in the United States, Italy and Spain and spanned the acute and convalescent phases of COVID-19. The material from the prospective study consisted of cDNA or gDNA derived from T cells, B-cell-depleted T cells, or PBMCs. Deeply sampled blood TCRbeta repertoires from subjects exposed to, actively infected with, or recovered from COVID-19 were included in the dataset. The repertoires were released in a freely available public database intended as a resource for research on the immune response to SARS-CoV-2. The samples were drawn from the first 160 participants of the ongoing ImmuneRACE study and from 1,254 subjects provided by 6 global collaborators. Sample metadata almost always included a de-identified subject ID, COVID-19 status, age in years and sex. Where available, HLA class I and class II types were taken from metadata supplied by the sample provider and were not determined by assay-based typing.

Each collaborating institution followed its own protocols to collect whole blood in K2EDTA tubes. For TCRbeta analysis, collaborators shipped samples in one of three forms: frozen whole blood, isolated PBMCs, or DNA extracted from either of those sample types. About this clone: What antigen it recognizes has not been identified. The input lacks base qualities; no much larger clone sits a single base away.

Findings and caveats that apply to the study as a whole: Clinical and demographic metadata were provided uncurated, with the amount varying by source and participant.

The immunoSEQ Assay, a bias-controlled multiplex PCR, was used to amplify TCRbeta CDR3 regions from genomic DNA. The authors' pipeline ran thus. The number of nucleated cells in each sample was estimated by amplification of reference gene primers within the assay. To quantify the absolute abundance of each unique TCRbeta CDR3 rearrangement, sequence reads were collapsed and filtered. For each sample, productive Simpson clonality was calculated as the square root of Simpson's diversity index across productive rearrangements. Held by TCRdb, this immuneACCESS table contains in-frame sequences only and omits some clones. Under half of the omission traces to an unresolved V gene where checked; the cause of the rest is unknown. Clonal size and the V and J genes are those of that table, whereas D and trimming came from the DNA. Here the sample has hundreds of thousands of clones; more than 80% occur a single time. Around 1.3% of the sample goes to the ten largest clones.

According to the germline V gene, CDR1 reads KGHSH and CDR2 reads LQKENI. The V end gives up 2 bases and the J end 1 base, leaving 7 bases in the junction not matched to a gene. Taken from cysteine to phenylalanine, the CDR3 has 16 residues. CDR3 DNA is the only sequence kept; it has 48 bases, read in frame from the first base. This receptor was obtained from a man in his forties with acute or convalescent COVID-19. Sequenced material: peripheral blood. This chain is built from TRBV18 and TRBJ1-1, with 7 bases aligning to TRBD1. The DNA reads as follows: TGTGCCAGCTCACCAAGGGACAGCCCACCGAACACTGAAGCTTTCTTT. This yields the protein CASSPRDSPPNTEAFF.